This TCR beta chain appears in the sequencing data of a study of molecular identifiers for immune sequencing clone quantification. From roughly 21,000 to 960,000 sorted cells, naive CD8 libraries were generated with 10%, 30% or 50% RNA. TCRdb reprocessed the PCR reads with MiXCR, giving one entry per CDR3 protein. Among around 470,000 distinct CDR3 sequences listed, roughly a fifth were seen once. The germline CDR1 and CDR2 sequences are DFQATT and SNEGSKA (reference sequence). The CDR3 has 15 residues. Unmatched junction bases numbered 9, after V lost 5 bases and J lost 4 bases. The chain employs TRBV20-1 and TRBJ2-7; 12 bases line up with TRBD1. This clonotype was sampled from a human donor in good health. Some libraries in this study had Jurkat cell RNA spiked in. Sample: naive CD8+ T cells from blood, with Jurkat cell RNA spiked in. As to subset: FACS-sorted CD8+CD4-CCR7+CD45RA+ naive T cells. CDR3 sequence (DNA): TGCAGTGCTTATACCGGGACAGGGGGCAAGTACGAGCAGTACTTC. It yields the protein CSAYTGTGGKYEQYF.